This T cell receptor beta chain emerged from a study of T cell changes during pregnancy in multiple sclerosis (dated by TCRdb to about 2019). Study-wide context: The study looked at changes in the T cell repertoire across pregnancy in women with multiple sclerosis.

Concerning this clone itself: No cognate antigen has been identified for it. No much larger clone exists at a distance of one base, and base qualities are not known.

The protocol used for the library was the immunoSEQ multiplex PCR assay. TCRdb stores this immuneACCESS table with in-frame sequences only. Part of the clones is absent; in the studies checked, under half of the shortfall reflects unresolved V genes, and no reason is known for the rest. For this sample there are roughly 61,000 clones; 94% appear just once. In total, the top ten clones hold about 2.6% of the sample. From cysteine to phenylalanine, the CDR3 is 13 amino acids long. This entry keeps only the CDR3 DNA: 39 bases, framed from base 1. V has 5 bases trimmed and J has 8 bases trimmed; junction bases matching no gene number 6. The germline V gene specifies MDHEN as CDR1 and SYDVKM as CDR2.

The source material was CD8+ T cells from peripheral blood mononuclear cells, sampled after pregnancy. This clonotype was sampled from a female donor with multiple sclerosis, enrolled in a pregnancy study. Recombination connected TRBV28 to TRBJ2-1; 7 bases in the junction line up with TRBD2. At the DNA level, the sequence is TGTGCCAGCAGTCCCCTCGCGGGAGATGAGCAGTTCTTC. Translation gives CASSPLAGDEQFF.